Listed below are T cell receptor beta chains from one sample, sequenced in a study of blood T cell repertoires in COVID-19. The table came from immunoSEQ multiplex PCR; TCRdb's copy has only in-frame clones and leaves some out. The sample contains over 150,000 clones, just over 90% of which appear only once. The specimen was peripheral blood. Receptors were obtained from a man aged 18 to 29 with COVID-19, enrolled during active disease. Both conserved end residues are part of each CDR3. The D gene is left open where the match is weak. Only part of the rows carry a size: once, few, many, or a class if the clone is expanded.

CDR3 protein: CASSKGQGGSPLHF
CDR3 DNA: TGCGCCAGCAGCAAAGGACAGGGCGGTTCACCCCTCCACTTT
V gene: TRBV10-2
J gene: TRBJ1-6
CDR3 length: 14
clone size: NA
D gene: TRBD1

CDR3 protein: CASSPDRASYGYTF
CDR3 DNA: TGTGCCAGCAGTCCGGACAGGGCTAGCTATGGCTACACCTTC
V gene: TRBV27
J gene: TRBJ1-2
CDR3 length: 14
clone size: NA
D gene: TRBD1

CDR3 protein: CASSLGRGHGSPLHF
CDR3 DNA: TGTGCCAGCAGCTTGGGCAGGGGGCACGGTTCACCCCTCCACTTT
V gene: TRBV5-6
J gene: TRBJ1-6
CDR3 length: 15
clone size: NA
D gene: TRBD1

CDR3 protein: CASSQEGLAIDTQYF
CDR3 DNA: TGCGCCAGCAGCCAAGAGGGACTAGCGATAGATACGCAGTATTTT
V gene: TRBV4-1
J gene: TRBJ2-3
CDR3 length: 15
clone size: NA
D gene: TRBD2

CDR3 protein: CASSLGAKPGYNSPLHF
CDR3 DNA: TGTGCCAGCAGCTTAGGCGCAAAACCGGGCTATAATTCACCCCTCCACTTT
V gene: TRBV5-6
J gene: TRBJ1-6
CDR3 length: 17
clone size: NA
D gene: NA

CDR3 protein: CASSVDDSPRGNQPQHF
CDR3 DNA: TGTGCCAGCAGCGTGGACGACAGCCCAAGGGGCAATCAGCCCCAGCATTTT
V gene: TRBV9
J gene: TRBJ1-5
CDR3 length: 17
clone size: NA
D gene: NA

CDR3 protein: CASSSPPFLGSYNEQFF
CDR3 DNA: TGTGCCAGCAGCTCCCCCCCTTTCTTAGGGAGCTACAATGAGCAGTTCTTC
V gene: TRBV7-2
J gene: TRBJ2-1
CDR3 length: 17
clone size: NA
D gene: NA

CDR3 protein: CASSPVGGLRVNIQYF
CDR3 DNA: TGTGCCAGCAGTCCAGTGGGGGGGCTCAGGGTAAACATTCAGTACTTC
V gene: TRBV28
J gene: TRBJ2-4
CDR3 length: 16
clone size: NA
D gene: NA

CDR3 protein: CATSSAKGQGVYGYTF
CDR3 DNA: TGTGCCACCAGCAGCGCTAAAGGACAGGGGGTTTATGGCTACACCTTC
V gene: TRBV15
J gene: TRBJ1-2
CDR3 length: 16
clone size: NA
D gene: TRBD1

CDR3 protein: CASSSQGSSYNEQFF
CDR3 DNA: TGTGCCAGCAGCTCACAGGGGAGCTCCTACAATGAGCAGTTCTTC
V gene: TRBV5-6
J gene: TRBJ2-1
CDR3 length: 15
clone size: NA
D gene: TRBD1

CDR3 protein: CASSGTLPGELFF
CDR3 DNA: TGTGCCAGCAGTGGGACACTTCCCGGGGAGCTGTTTTTT
V gene: TRBV27
J gene: TRBJ2-2
CDR3 length: 13
clone size: NA
D gene: NA

CDR3 protein: CASSYAGWRFF
CDR3 DNA: TGTGCCAGCAGTTATGCGGGGTGGAGATTCTTC
V gene: TRBV6-2/TRBV6-3
J gene: TRBJ2-1
CDR3 length: 11
clone size: NA
D gene: NA

CDR3 protein: CASTSDKPGGYTF
CDR3 DNA: TGTGCCAGTACCTCCGACAAGCCGGGGGGCTACACCTTC
V gene: TRBV19
J gene: TRBJ1-2
CDR3 length: 13
clone size: NA
D gene: NA

CDR3 protein: CAWSVPSGRAWGQETQYF
CDR3 DNA: TGTGCCTGGAGTGTGCCTAGCGGGAGGGCCTGGGGGCAAGAGACCCAGTACTTC
V gene: TRBV30
J gene: TRBJ2-5
CDR3 length: 18
clone size: NA
D gene: TRBD2

CDR3 protein: CASSMAGLPGANVLTF
CDR3 DNA: TGTGCCAGTAGTATGGCGGGGCTCCCTGGGGCCAACGTCCTGACTTTC
V gene: TRBV19
J gene: TRBJ2-6
CDR3 length: 16
clone size: once
D gene: NA

CDR3 protein: CASSEGDGTSTDTQYF
CDR3 DNA: TGCGCCAGCAGTGAGGGTGACGGAACTAGCACAGATACGCAGTATTTT
V gene: TRBV4-1
J gene: TRBJ2-3
CDR3 length: 16
clone size: once
D gene: NA

CDR3 protein: CASSETTRAEAFF
CDR3 DNA: TGCGCCAGCAGTGAAACAACTCGGGCTGAAGCTTTCTTT
V gene: TRBV10-1
J gene: TRBJ1-1
CDR3 length: 13
clone size: NA
D gene: NA

CDR3 protein: CASSSRPGLSYEQYF
CDR3 DNA: TGTGCCAGCAGCTCACGACCGGGTCTCTCCTACGAGCAGTACTTC
V gene: TRBV11-3
J gene: TRBJ2-7
CDR3 length: 15
clone size: once
D gene: NA

CDR3 protein: CASSRSGGHIYEQYF
CDR3 DNA: TGCGCCAGCAGCCGTTCAGGGGGACACATCTACGAGCAGTACTTC
V gene: TRBV4-3
J gene: TRBJ2-7
CDR3 length: 15
clone size: NA
D gene: TRBD1

CDR3 protein: CASSRQGVGGEQYF
CDR3 DNA: TGTGCCAGCAGTCGTCAAGGGGTGGGCGGCGAGCAGTACTTC
V gene: TRBV7-3
J gene: TRBJ2-7
CDR3 length: 14
clone size: NA
D gene: NA

CDR3 protein: CASSVRGLAQETQYF
CDR3 DNA: TGTGCCAGCAGCGTCAGGGGTCTGGCCCAAGAGACCCAGTACTTC
V gene: TRBV9
J gene: TRBJ2-5
CDR3 length: 15
clone size: NA
D gene: NA

CDR3 protein: CASSQNTPGQGANEQYF
CDR3 DNA: TGCGCCAGCAGCCAAAATACCCCGGGACAGGGGGCTAACGAGCAGTACTTC
V gene: TRBV4-1
J gene: TRBJ2-7
CDR3 length: 17
clone size: NA
D gene: TRBD1

CDR3 protein: CASSGDRGQETQYF
CDR3 DNA: TGTGCCAGCAGCGGGGACAGGGGGCAAGAGACCCAGTACTTC
V gene: TRBV28
J gene: TRBJ2-5
CDR3 length: 14
clone size: NA
D gene: TRBD1

CDR3 protein: CASTPGETQYF
CDR3 DNA: TGTGCCAGCACCCCCGGGGAGACCCAGTACTTC
V gene: TRBV5-5
J gene: TRBJ2-5
CDR3 length: 11
clone size: NA
D gene: NA

CDR3 protein: CASSLFRGIYEQYF
CDR3 DNA: TGTGCCAGCAGTTTGTTCCGGGGAATATACGAGCAGTACTTC
V gene: TRBV27
J gene: TRBJ2-7
CDR3 length: 14
clone size: NA
D gene: NA

CDR3 protein: CSASGNQPQHF
CDR3 DNA: TGCAGTGCTAGCGGTAATCAGCCCCAGCATTTT
V gene: TRBV20-1
J gene: TRBJ1-5
CDR3 length: 11
clone size: NA
D gene: NA

CDR3 protein: CASRKGGKDTGELFF
CDR3 DNA: TGCGCCAGCAGGAAGGGAGGGAAGGACACCGGGGAGCTGTTTTTT
V gene: TRBV10-2
J gene: TRBJ2-2
CDR3 length: 15
clone size: few
D gene: TRBD2

CDR3 protein: CASTQAETARDTQYF
CDR3 DNA: TGTGCCAGCACCCAAGCGGAAACAGCAAGGGATACGCAGTATTTT
V gene: TRBV7-2
J gene: TRBJ2-3
CDR3 length: 15
clone size: NA
D gene: NA

CDR3 protein: CASNPSSGISYEQYF
CDR3 DNA: TGTGCCAGCAACCCCTCCTCCGGGATCTCCTACGAGCAGTACTTC
V gene: TRBV6-6
J gene: TRBJ2-7
CDR3 length: 15
clone size: NA
D gene: NA

CDR3 protein: CASSPSGSSYNSPLHF
CDR3 DNA: TGCGCCAGCAGCCCCTCTGGGAGCTCCTATAATTCACCCCTCCACTTT
V gene: TRBV5-1
J gene: TRBJ1-6
CDR3 length: 16
clone size: NA
D gene: NA

CDR3 protein: CASSLELNTEAFF
CDR3 DNA: TGTGCCAGCAGCTTAGAGCTAAACACTGAAGCTTTCTTT
V gene: TRBV7-2
J gene: TRBJ1-1
CDR3 length: 13
clone size: once
D gene: NA

CDR3 protein: CSVLLQGSRTEAFF
CDR3 DNA: TGCAGCGTCCTCCTACAGGGGTCGAGGACTGAAGCTTTCTTT
V gene: TRBV29-1
J gene: TRBJ1-1
CDR3 length: 14
clone size: NA
D gene: TRBD1

CDR3 protein: CASSRDRVGSNQPQHF
CDR3 DNA: TGTGCCAGCAGCCGGGACAGGGTAGGAAGCAATCAGCCCCAGCATTTT
V gene: TRBV7-2
J gene: TRBJ1-5
CDR3 length: 16
clone size: NA
D gene: TRBD1

CDR3 protein: CASSPLAGGAYNEQFF
CDR3 DNA: TGTGCCAGCAGCCCATTAGCGGGAGGTGCCTACAATGAGCAGTTCTTC
V gene: TRBV7-3
J gene: TRBJ2-1
CDR3 length: 16
clone size: once
D gene: TRBD2

CDR3 protein: CASSQDPGVQGKGYTF
CDR3 DNA: TGTGCCAGCAGCCAAGATCCGGGTGTGCAGGGGAAGGGCTACACCTTC
V gene: TRBV3-1/TRBV3-2
J gene: TRBJ1-2
CDR3 length: 16
clone size: NA
D gene: NA

CDR3 protein: CASSLGQNSYNEQFF
CDR3 DNA: TGTGCCAGCAGTTTAGGCCAGAACTCCTACAATGAGCAGTTCTTC
V gene: TRBV28
J gene: TRBJ2-1
CDR3 length: 15
clone size: NA
D gene: NA

CDR3 protein: CASRSQLPSNSPLHF
CDR3 DNA: TGTGCCAGTAGATCCCAACTCCCGTCTAATTCACCCCTCCACTTT
V gene: TRBV19
J gene: TRBJ1-6
CDR3 length: 15
clone size: NA
D gene: NA

CDR3 protein: CASSFPTGTGEFF
CDR3 DNA: TGTGCCAGCAGCTTCCCAACCGGGACAGGGGAGTTCTTC
V gene: TRBV7-2
J gene: TRBJ2-1
CDR3 length: 13
clone size: few
D gene: TRBD1

CDR3 protein: CASSEMAGRDGYTF
CDR3 DNA: TGTGCCAGCAGTGAAATGGCCGGTCGGGATGGCTACACCTTC
V gene: TRBV6-1
J gene: TRBJ1-2
CDR3 length: 14
clone size: NA
D gene: NA